The source of this T cell receptor (beta chain) is a study of Ad26.COV2.S vaccination and SARS-CoV-2 variants. This table comes from immunoSEQ multiplex PCR, and its TCRdb copy is limited to in-frame clones, with some not included. The sample carries about 350,000 clones, 92% recorded once. Comment on this clone: Its antigen is still unknown.

From germline, CDR1 is SEHNR and CDR2 FQNEAQ (reference sequence). The germline V and J ends were trimmed by 8 bases and 14 bases, with 21 bases remaining between them. This CDR3 contains 12 residues. Findings and caveats of the study: Breadth, reportedly substantial, characterized the spike-specific CD8+ and CD4+ T cell responses after vaccination.

The sequencing used peripheral blood, collected after recovery from COVID-19. The receptor's source is a human donor who had recovered from COVID-19. The chain links TRBV7-9 to TRBJ1-1; D is unresolved. CDR3 coding DNA: TGTGCCAGCTCCGGCACGGGCCCACACGTGTTCTTT. This encodes CASSGTGPHVFF.